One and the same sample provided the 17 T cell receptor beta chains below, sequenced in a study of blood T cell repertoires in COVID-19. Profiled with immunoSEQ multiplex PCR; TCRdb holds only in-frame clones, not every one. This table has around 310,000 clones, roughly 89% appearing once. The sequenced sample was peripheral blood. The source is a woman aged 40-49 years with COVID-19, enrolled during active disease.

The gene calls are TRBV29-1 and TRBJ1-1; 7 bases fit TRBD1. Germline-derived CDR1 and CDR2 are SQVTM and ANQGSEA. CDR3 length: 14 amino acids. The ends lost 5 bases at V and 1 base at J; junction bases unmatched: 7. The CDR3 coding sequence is TGCAGCGTTCGCGGCGCAGGGGGGAACACTGAAGCTTTCTTT. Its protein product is CSVRGAGGNTEAFF.

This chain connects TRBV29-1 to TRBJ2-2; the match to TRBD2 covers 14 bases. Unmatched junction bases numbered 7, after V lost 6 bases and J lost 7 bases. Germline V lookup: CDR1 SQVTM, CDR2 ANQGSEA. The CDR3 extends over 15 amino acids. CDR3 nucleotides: TGCAGCGTATCGCGACTAGCGGGAGGGGACGGGGAGCTGTTTTTT. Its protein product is CSVSRLAGGDGELFF.

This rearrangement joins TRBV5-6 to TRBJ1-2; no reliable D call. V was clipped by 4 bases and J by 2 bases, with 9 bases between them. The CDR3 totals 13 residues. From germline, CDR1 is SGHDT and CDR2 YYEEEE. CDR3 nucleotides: TGTGCCAGCAGCCCAACAACGAACTATGGCTACACCTTC. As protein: CASSPTTNYGYTF.

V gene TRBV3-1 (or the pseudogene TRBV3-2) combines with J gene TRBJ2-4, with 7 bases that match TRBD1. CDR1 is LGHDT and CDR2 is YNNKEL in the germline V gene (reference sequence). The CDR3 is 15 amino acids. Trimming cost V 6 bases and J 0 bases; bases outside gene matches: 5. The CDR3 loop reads CASSTGAVAKNIQYF. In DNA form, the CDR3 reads TGTGCCAGCAGTACAGGGGCAGTAGCCAAAAACATTCAGTACTTC.

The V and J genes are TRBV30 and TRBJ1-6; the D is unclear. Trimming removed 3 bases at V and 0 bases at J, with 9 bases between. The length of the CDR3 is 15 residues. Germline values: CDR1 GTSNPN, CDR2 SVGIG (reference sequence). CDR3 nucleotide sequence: TGTGCCTGGAGCTATGGGAGCTCCTATAATTCACCCCTCCACTTT. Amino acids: CAWSYGSSYNSPLHF. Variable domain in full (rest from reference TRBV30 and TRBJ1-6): SQTIHQWPATLVQPVGSPLSLECTVEGTSNPNLYWYRQAAGRGLQLLFYSVGIGQISSEVPQNLSASRPQDRQFILSSKKLLLSDSGFYLCAWSYGSSYNSPLHFGNGTRLTVT.

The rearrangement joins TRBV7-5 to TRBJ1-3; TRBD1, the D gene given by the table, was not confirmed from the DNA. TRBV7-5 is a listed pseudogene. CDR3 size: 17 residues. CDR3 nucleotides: TGTGCCAGAAGCTTGGGGCTTCCAATCGGGTTTACAAACACCATATATTTT. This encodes CARSLGLPIGFTNTIYF.

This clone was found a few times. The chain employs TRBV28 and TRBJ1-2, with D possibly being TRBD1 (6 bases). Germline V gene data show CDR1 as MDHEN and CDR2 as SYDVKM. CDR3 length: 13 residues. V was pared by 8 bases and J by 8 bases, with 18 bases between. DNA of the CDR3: TGTGCCAGCGGGGGCGGGGGCGCGGGAGGCTACACCTTC. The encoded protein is CASGGGGAGGYTF.

In DNA, the CDR3 is TGTGCCAGCAGTTGGGGACAGGGGCCGGCCTACGAGCAGTACTTC. Its protein product is CASSWGQGPAYEQYF. The V call is TRBV27, the J call TRBJ2-7; 10 bases fit TRBD1. CDR1 and CDR2 from the germline V gene are MNHEY and SMNVEV (reference sequence). V shed 4 bases and J 2 bases; nucleotides not matched to a gene: 5. The CDR3 sequence is 15 residues long.

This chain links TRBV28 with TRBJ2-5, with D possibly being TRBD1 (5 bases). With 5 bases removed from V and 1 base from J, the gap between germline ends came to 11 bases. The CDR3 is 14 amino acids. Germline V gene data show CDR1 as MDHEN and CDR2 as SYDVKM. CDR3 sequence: CASSLPGRQETQYF. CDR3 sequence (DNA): TGTGCCAGCAGTCTCCCAGGGCGCCAAGAGACCCAGTACTTC.

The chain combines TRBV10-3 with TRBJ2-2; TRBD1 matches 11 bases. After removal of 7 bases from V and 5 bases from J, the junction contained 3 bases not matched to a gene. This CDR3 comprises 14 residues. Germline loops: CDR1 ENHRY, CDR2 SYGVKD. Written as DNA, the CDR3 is TGTGCCATCACTTGGGACAGGGGGACCGGGGAGCTGTTTTTT. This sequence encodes CAITWDRGTGELFF.

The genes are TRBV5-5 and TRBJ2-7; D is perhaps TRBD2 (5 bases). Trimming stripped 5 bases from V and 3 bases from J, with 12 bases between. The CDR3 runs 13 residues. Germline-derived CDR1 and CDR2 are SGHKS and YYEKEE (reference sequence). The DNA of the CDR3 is TGTGCCAGCAGGTTAGGACTCTTCTACGAGCAGTACTTC. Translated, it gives CASRLGLFYEQYF.

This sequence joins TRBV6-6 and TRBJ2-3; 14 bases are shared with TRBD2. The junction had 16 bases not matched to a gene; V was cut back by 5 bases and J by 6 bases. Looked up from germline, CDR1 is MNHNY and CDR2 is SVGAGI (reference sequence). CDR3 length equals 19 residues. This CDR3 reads CASSRVGLAGEGYNDTQYF. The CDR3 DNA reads TGTGCCAGCAGTCGAGTGGGACTAGCGGGGGAGGGCTACAACGATACGCAGTATTTT.

In DNA, the CDR3 is TGTGCCAGCAGCTTGCCGGGGGTCGAGTACAATGAGCAGTTCTTC. Its translation: CASSLPGVEYNEQFF. This chain connects TRBV5-4 to TRBJ2-1; D is perhaps TRBD2 (6 bases). Germline-derived CDR1 and CDR2 are SGHNT and YYREEE (reference sequence). V dropped 1 base and J dropped 4 bases, with 12 bases sitting between them. The CDR3 covers 15 residues.

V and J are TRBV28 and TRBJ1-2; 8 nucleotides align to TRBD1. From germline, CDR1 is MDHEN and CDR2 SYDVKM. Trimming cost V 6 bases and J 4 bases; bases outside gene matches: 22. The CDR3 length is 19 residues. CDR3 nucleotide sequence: TGTGCCAGCAGCCCGGCCCGTCTGACAGGGGCCTTAAGATTCTATGGCTACACCTTC. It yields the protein CASSPARLTGALRFYGYTF.

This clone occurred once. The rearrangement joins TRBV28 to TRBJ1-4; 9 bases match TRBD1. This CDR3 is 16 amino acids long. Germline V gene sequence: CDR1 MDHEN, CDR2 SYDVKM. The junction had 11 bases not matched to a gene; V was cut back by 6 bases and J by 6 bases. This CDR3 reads CASRPSPGQGDEKLFF. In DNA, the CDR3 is TGTGCCAGCAGACCTTCACCGGGACAGGGCGATGAAAAACTGTTTTTT.

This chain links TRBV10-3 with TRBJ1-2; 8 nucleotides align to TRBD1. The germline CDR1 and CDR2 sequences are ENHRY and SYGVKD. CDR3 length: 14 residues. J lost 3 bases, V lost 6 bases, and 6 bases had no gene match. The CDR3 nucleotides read TGTGCCATCAGAACACAGGGGGTCGACTATGGCTACACCTTC. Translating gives CAIRTQGVDYGYTF.

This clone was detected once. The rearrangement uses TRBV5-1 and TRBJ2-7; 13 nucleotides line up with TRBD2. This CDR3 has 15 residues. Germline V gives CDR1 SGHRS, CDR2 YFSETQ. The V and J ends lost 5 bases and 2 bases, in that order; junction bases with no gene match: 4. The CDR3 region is CASSSGTSGAYEQYF. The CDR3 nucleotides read TGCGCCAGCAGTTCCGGGACTAGCGGGGCCTACGAGCAGTACTTC.